This passage covers 15 T cell receptor beta chains from one sample sequenced in a study of blood T cells in healthy people across ages. With a J-beta primer mix and a sample-barcoded 5' primer, a second PCR ran about 7 to 11 cycles. TCRdb re-derived calls from the 5' RACE reads in MiXCR, one entry per CDR3 protein. The table has nearly 800,000 distinct CDR3 sequences, 20% to 25% seen once. This sample was also put to use in a study of T cells of mothers and their children.

The sequencing input was blood. The receptors stem from a boy aged 10-17 years in good health.

The J gene is TRBJ2-5, the V gene TRBV28, with 7 positions matching TRBD1. The germline CDR1 and CDR2 sequences are MDHEN and SYDVKM. This CDR3 is built from 15 residues. Losses at the gene ends were 4 bases for V and 2 bases for J; bases not matched to a gene: 7. The CDR3 bases are TGTGCCAGCAGTTCACCCGGGACAGCTCAAGAGACCCAGTACTTC. It yields the protein CASSSPGTAQETQYF. The full variable domain, its missing parts supplied by reference TRBV28 and TRBJ2-5, is DVKVTQSSRYLVKRTGEKVFLECVQDMDHENMFWYRQDPGLGLRLIYFSYDVKMKEKGDIPEGYSVSREKKERFSLILESASTNQTSMYLCASSSPGTAQETQYFGPGTRLLVL.

This clonotype has only a few counts. The chain joins TRBV12-3 or TRBV12-4 to TRBJ1-4; D uncertain. Trimming took 5 bases from V and 3 from J, leaving 13 bases between them. This CDR3 has 15 residues. Here the CDR3 reads CASSDKGLANEKLFF. CDR3 sequence (DNA): TGTGCCAGCAGTGATAAGGGCCTGGCTAATGAAAAACTGTTTTTT.

The gene calls are TRBV20-1 and TRBJ2-5, with 11 bases aligning to TRBD2. The end of the DNA aligns better with TRBJ2-1, so the J call may be wrong. The CDR3 runs 15 residues. Looked up from germline, CDR1 is DFQATT and CDR2 is SNEGSKA (reference sequence). The CDR3 DNA sequence: TGCAGTGCTAGAGATCCAAGACTAGCGGGAAATGAGCAGTTCTTC. Protein product: CSARDPRLAGNEQFF.

In this sample, this clonotype turned up a few times. V and J are TRBV29-1 and TRBJ2-3; D might be TRBD2 (6 bases). The V gene lost 6 bases and the J gene lost 10 bases, with 17 bases spanning the gap. Per germline, CDR1 SQVTM and CDR2 ANQGSEA. This CDR3 contains 12 residues. The DNA of the CDR3 is TGCAGCGTCGGCGGGGCACAAGGGTCGCAGTATTTT. Residues: CSVGGAQGSQYF.

V is TRBV7-6 and J is TRBJ2-7; TRBD1 is a possible D gene (6 bases). Germline lookup yields CDR1 SGHVS and CDR2 FNYEAQ. V lost 2 bases to trimming and J lost 2 bases, with 16 bases between them. This CDR3 comprises 16 residues. The CDR3 protein is CASSLYIAGAPYEQYF. As DNA, the CDR3 is TGTGCCAGCAGCTTATATATTGCAGGGGCCCCCTACGAGCAGTACTTC.

This chain joins TRBV11-2 and TRBJ2-4; TRBD2 aligns across 12 bases. This CDR3 spans 19 amino acids. Looked up from germline, CDR1 is SGHAT and CDR2 is FQNNGV. Unmatched junction bases numbered 10, after V lost 3 bases and J lost 1 base. This CDR3 reads CASSLYRTSGKGAKNIQYF. The CDR3 DNA reads as TGTGCCAGCAGCTTGTACAGGACTAGCGGGAAGGGTGCCAAAAACATTCAGTACTTC.

The CDR3 DNA is TGTGCCAGCAGTTTCCCCGGACAGGGACCAGGGGCTTTCTTT. Translating gives CASSFPGQGPGAFF. The chain uses TRBV28 and TRBJ1-1, with 8 positions matching TRBD1. The CDR3 loop spans 14 amino acids. Germline values: CDR1 MDHEN, CDR2 SYDVKM. The trim removed 3 bases at V and 11 bases at J, leaving 11 bases unmatched. Based on the CDR3 plus reference TRBV28 and TRBJ1-1, the full variable domain is DVKVTQSSRYLVKRTGEKVFLECVQDMDHENMFWYRQDPGLGLRLIYFSYDVKMKEKGDIPEGYSVSREKKERFSLILESASTNQTSMYLCASSFPGQGPGAFFGQGTRLTVV.

This clonotype was seen a handful of times. The genes are TRBV7-6 and TRBJ1-2; D possibly corresponds to TRBD1 (6 bases). Germline lookup yields CDR1 SGHVS and CDR2 FNYEAQ. V was cut by 5 bases and J by 3 bases, with 13 bases left in between. CDR3 length equals 14 residues. The CDR3 bases are TGTGCCAGCAGCGACGGGGGGCTCGACTATGGCTACACCTTC. Its translation: CASSDGGLDYGYTF. The full variable domain, rest sourced from reference TRBV7-6 and TRBJ1-2, is GAGVSQSPRYKVTKRGQDVALRCDPISGHVSLYWYRQALGQGPEFLTYFNYEAQQDKSGLPNDRFSAERPEGSISTLTIQRTEQRDSAMYRCASSDGGLDYGYTFGSGTRLTVV.

The CDR3 spells CASRSGDEQFF. For the CDR3, the DNA is TGTGCCAGCAGGAGTGGCGATGAGCAGTTCTTC. The V call is TRBV7-3, the J call TRBJ2-1; D gene uncertain. The CDR3 runs to 11 residues. Trimming shortened V by 6 bases and J by 8 bases, and 8 bases separated the two germline ends. Germline CDR1 SGHTA, CDR2 FQGTGA.

This clonotype was observed a handful of times. V is TRBV5-1 and J is TRBJ2-5; unclear D gene. The closer fit of TRBJ2-1 to the DNA end suggests the J call may be wrong. Germline lookup yields CDR1 SGHRS and CDR2 YFSETQ. The CDR3 has 13 residues. The CDR3: CASSPKEHAEQFF. CDR3 nucleotide sequence: TGCGCCAGCAGCCCCAAAGAGCACGCTGAGCAGTTCTTC.

V is TRBV2 and J is TRBJ2-1; 9 bases map to TRBD1. This CDR3 contains 14 residues. The V and J ends lost 6 bases and 5 bases, in that order; junction bases with no gene match: 5. Per the germline V gene, CDR1 is SNHLY and CDR2 is FYNNEI. The CDR3 sequence is CASRTGTGNNEQFF. The CDR3 DNA reads as TGTGCCAGCAGGACCGGGACAGGGAACAATGAGCAGTTCTTC.

This clonotype has a handful of counts. The chain has TRBV12-3 or TRBV12-4 and TRBJ2-7; TRBD2 agrees at 8 bases. CDR3 size: 15 residues. V was clipped by 6 bases and J by 0 bases; unmatched bases: 7. The CDR3 protein is CASSKPGGISYEQYF. As DNA, the CDR3 is TGTGCCAGCAGCAAACCGGGGGGGATCTCCTACGAGCAGTACTTC.

This clonotype was seen more than once but under ten times. The chain carries TRBV7-8 and TRBJ2-3; 8 bases are a match to TRBD1. The CDR3 is 18 residues long. Germline loops: CDR1 SGHVS, CDR2 FQNEAQ. V lost 1 base to trimming and J lost 8 bases; unmatched junction nucleotides: 17. The CDR3 nucleotides read TGTGCCAGCAGCTTAGGGGGCCCCATGGCCACAGGACAGGGTACGCAGTATTTT. It specifies CASSLGGPMATGQGTQYF.

The genes are TRBV5-4 and TRBJ2-1; 13 nucleotides match TRBD2. There are 18 residues in the CDR3. V shed 3 bases and J 4 bases; nucleotides not matched to a gene: 10. CDR1 and CDR2 (germline): SGHNT, YYREEE (reference sequence). In DNA form, the CDR3 reads TGTGCCAGCAGCTCCTCGACTAGCGGGAGGACCTTATACAATGAGCAGTTCTTC. This encodes CASSSSTSGRTLYNEQFF.

The chain has TRBV7-9 and TRBJ1-2; D gene ambiguous. V was trimmed by 5 bases and J by 2 bases, leaving 15 bases between them. The CDR3 has 15 amino acids. Germline-derived CDR1 and CDR2 are SEHNR and FQNEAQ (reference sequence). The CDR3 nucleotides read TGTGCCAGCAGCCGCGTGGATGAGGGAAACTATGGCTACACCTTC. Its protein is CASSRVDEGNYGYTF. Looking up the rest from reference TRBV7-9 and TRBJ1-2 gives the full variable domain: DTGVSQNPRHKITKRGQNVTFRCDPISEHNRLYWYRQTLGQGPEFLTYFQNEAQLEKSRLLSDRFSAERPKGSFSTLEIQRTEQGDSAMYLCASSRVDEGNYGYTFGSGTRLTVV.